These T cell receptor beta chains were read from a single sample in a study of CD8 T cells in ankylosing spondylitis. One entry per CDR3 protein, called by TCRdb with MiXCR from the 5' RACE reads. The sample has roughly 220,000 distinct CDR3 sequences; roughly a tenth are singletons. Sequences were obtained from blood, either unsorted or a sorted T cell fraction (not recorded which). The receptors were gathered from a male donor with ankylosing spondylitis or in good health (not recorded which). CDR3s include the opening cysteine and the closing phenylalanine or tryptophan. Fields, in order: V gene, J gene, CDR3 protein.

TRBV6-5	TRBJ1-5	CASSYVPYSNQPQHF
TRBV20-1	TRBJ1-6	CSARIHRVSYNSPLHF
TRBV20-1	TRBJ2-6	CSARDDTPGANVLTF
TRBV20-1	TRBJ1-3	CSASTQGATGGNTIYF
TRBV5-5	TRBJ2-7	CASSSYGYEQYF
TRBV20-1	TRBJ2-1	CSASGGVNEQFF
TRBV20-1	TRBJ1-1	CSATPTVGQVNTEAFF
TRBV12-3/TRBV12-4	TRBJ1-1	CASSLESQGRGTEAFF
TRBV2	TRBJ2-2	CASSGPENRVVTGELFF
TRBV15	TRBJ2-1	CATSGRGGSFWDNEQFF
TRBV7-3	TRBJ2-5	CASSSVAGFQETQYF
TRBV7-2	TRBJ2-7	CASSQRTGSYEQYF
TRBV29-1	TRBJ1-2	CSVEEGSHGYTF
TRBV7-2	TRBJ1-1	CASSLARAVMNTEAFF
TRBV5-6	TRBJ2-7	CASSWSGLRDEQYF
TRBV7-3	TRBJ2-7	CASSLGGGAASYEQYF
TRBV7-9	TRBJ1-6	CASRPDGGSPLHF
TRBV12-3/TRBV12-4	TRBJ1-5	CASLQGGGPIQPQHF
TRBV7-6	TRBJ1-5	CASSLETGGRNQPQHF
TRBV28	TRBJ2-3	CASLERRPSTDTQYF
TRBV7-8	TRBJ1-1	CASREQQNTEAFF
TRBV12-3/TRBV12-4	TRBJ1-5	CASSPQGAQDQPQHF
TRBV9	TRBJ2-1	CASSGGTVSYNEQFF
TRBV29-1	TRBJ2-3	CSVEGPGARSTDTQYF
TRBV12-3/TRBV12-4	TRBJ2-2	CASSPYEGTNTGELFF
TRBV24-1	TRBJ2-1	CATESGQGSSNEQFF
TRBV12-3/TRBV12-4	TRBJ2-3	CASSLLAGGITSTDTQYF
TRBV20-1	TRBJ1-4	CSARDQQGSEKLFF
TRBV5-1	TRBJ2-7	CASRLGSTTYEQYF
TRBV12-5	TRBJ2-2	CASRPEAAGELFF
TRBV12-3/TRBV12-4	TRBJ2-2	CASSLDGGRPGTGELFF
TRBV12-3/TRBV12-4	TRBJ2-3	CASSFMLATDTQYF
TRBV9	TRBJ2-7	CASSGTGDSYSYEQYF
TRBV18	TRBJ1-1	CASSPGTGLNTEAFF
TRBV7-6	TRBJ2-3	CASSLAVSSTDTQYF
TRBV10-3	TRBJ2-3	CAISEANPTDTQYF
TRBV20-1	TRBJ1-5	CSARSHVPAGQPQHF
TRBV18	TRBJ1-5	CASSPGANLEPQHF
TRBV11-2	TRBJ1-6	CASSLWERYNSPLHF
TRBV12-3/TRBV12-4	TRBJ2-2	CASSPRLVITGELFF
TRBV20-1	TRBJ2-3	CSARLLTPGGVKDTQYF
TRBV12-3/TRBV12-4	TRBJ1-2	CASSLGDTVYGYTF
TRBV30	TRBJ1-4	CAWGRGSNEKLFF
TRBV5-1	TRBJ1-1	CASSLDAQGGSTEAFF
TRBV6-6	TRBJ1-1	CASSSTDGTEAFF
TRBV24-1	TRBJ2-3	CATSDTTGSADTQYF
TRBV28	TRBJ2-1	CASSPTWGGRYNEQFF
TRBV20-1	TRBJ2-3	CSARDFTSGNTDTQYF
TRBV10-3	TRBJ2-1	CAISGQVYNEQFF
TRBV11-3	TRBJ2-2	CASSHRGTGELFF
TRBV11-2	TRBJ1-1	CASSRAQGHTEAFF